The present entry profiles one T cell receptor (beta chain) with its context. As handled by the study authors: Amplification of reference gene primers was used by the study to estimate nucleated cell counts. Using immunoSEQ multiplex PCR, the repertoire was profiled, and TCRdb retains in-frame clones only, with some absent. V, J and clone size are those of that table, while D and trimming were read from the DNA. The sample carries 100,000 to 150,000 clones, approximately 90% recorded once. These data are taken from a study of blood T cell repertoires in COVID-19. In the study overall: COVID-19 samples collected from the United States, Italy and Spain covered acute and convalescent phases. T cells, B-cell-depleted T cells, or PBMCs provided the cDNA or gDNA that served as material.

Germline values: CDR1 SQVTM, CDR2 ANQGSEA. V was pared by 4 bases and J by 5 bases, with 12 bases between. This CDR3 is 12 amino acids long. Input material: peripheral blood. The chain links TRBV29-1 to TRBJ2-7; TRBD1 is a possible D gene (6 bases). This sequence originates from a man in his fifties with active or convalescent COVID-19. In DNA, the CDR3 is TGCAGCGTTGTGGGGGCTGAACACGAGCAGTACTTC. It is translated as CSVVGAEHEQYF.